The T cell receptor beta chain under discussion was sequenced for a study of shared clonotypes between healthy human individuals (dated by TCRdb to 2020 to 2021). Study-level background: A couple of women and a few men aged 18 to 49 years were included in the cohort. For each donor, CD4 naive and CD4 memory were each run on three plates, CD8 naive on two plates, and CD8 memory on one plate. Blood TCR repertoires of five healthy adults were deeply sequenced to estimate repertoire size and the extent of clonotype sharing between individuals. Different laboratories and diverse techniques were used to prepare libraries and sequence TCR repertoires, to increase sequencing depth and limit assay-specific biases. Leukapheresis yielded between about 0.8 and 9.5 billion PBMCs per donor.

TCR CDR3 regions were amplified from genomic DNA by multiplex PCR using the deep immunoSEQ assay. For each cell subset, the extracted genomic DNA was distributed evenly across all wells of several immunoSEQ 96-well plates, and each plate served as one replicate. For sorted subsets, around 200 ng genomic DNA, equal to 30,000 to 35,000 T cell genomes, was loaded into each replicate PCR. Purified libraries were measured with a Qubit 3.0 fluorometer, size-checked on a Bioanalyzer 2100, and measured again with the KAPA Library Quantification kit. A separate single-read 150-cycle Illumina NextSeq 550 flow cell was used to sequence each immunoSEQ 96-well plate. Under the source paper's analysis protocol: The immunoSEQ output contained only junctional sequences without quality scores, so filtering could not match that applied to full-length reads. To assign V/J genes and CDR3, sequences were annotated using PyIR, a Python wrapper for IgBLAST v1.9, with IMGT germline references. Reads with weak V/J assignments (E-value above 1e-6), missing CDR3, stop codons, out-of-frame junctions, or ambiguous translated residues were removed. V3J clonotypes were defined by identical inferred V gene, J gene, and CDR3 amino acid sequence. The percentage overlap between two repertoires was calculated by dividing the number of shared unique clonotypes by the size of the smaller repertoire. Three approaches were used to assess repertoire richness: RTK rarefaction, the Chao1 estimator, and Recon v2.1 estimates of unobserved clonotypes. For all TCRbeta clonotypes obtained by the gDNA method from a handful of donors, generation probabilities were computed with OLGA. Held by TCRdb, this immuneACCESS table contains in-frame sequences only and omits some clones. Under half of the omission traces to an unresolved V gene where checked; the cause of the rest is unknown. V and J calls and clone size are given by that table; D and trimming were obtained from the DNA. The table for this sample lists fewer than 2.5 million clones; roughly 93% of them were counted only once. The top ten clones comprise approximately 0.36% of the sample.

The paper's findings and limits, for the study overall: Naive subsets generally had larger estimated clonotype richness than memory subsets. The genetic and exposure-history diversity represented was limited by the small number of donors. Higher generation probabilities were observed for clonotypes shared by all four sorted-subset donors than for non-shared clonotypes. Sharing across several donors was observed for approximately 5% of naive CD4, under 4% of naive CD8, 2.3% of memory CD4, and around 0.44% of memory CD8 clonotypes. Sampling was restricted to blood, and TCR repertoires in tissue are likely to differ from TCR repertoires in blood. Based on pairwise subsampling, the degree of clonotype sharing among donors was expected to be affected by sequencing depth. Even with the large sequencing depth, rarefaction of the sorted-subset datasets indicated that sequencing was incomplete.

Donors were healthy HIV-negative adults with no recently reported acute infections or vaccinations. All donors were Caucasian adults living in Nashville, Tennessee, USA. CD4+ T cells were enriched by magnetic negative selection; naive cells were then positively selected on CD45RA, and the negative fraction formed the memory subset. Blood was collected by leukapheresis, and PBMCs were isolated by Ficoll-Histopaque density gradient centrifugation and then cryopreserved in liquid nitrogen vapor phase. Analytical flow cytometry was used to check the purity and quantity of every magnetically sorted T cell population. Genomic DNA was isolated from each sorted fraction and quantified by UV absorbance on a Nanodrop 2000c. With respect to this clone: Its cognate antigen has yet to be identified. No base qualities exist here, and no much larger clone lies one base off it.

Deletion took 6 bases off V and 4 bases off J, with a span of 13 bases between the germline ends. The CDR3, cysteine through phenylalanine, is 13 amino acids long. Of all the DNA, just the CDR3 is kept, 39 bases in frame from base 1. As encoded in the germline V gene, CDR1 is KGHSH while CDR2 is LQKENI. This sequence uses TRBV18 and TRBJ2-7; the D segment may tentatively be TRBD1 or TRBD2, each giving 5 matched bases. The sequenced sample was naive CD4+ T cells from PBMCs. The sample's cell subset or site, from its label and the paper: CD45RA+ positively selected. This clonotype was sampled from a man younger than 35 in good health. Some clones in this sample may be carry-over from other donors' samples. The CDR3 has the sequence CASSTGPTYEQYF. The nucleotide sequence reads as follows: TGTGCCAGCTCTACGGGACCGACGTACGAGCAGTACTTC.